This T cell receptor (beta chain) was profiled in a study of CD8 T cells in ankylosing spondylitis listed by TCRdb under 2017. Context from the whole study: The study set out to find disease-linked TCR variants by profiling T cell receptor beta repertoires in ankylosing spondylitis patients and healthy donors. The full study cohort comprised 25 ankylosing spondylitis patients and some 110 healthy donors. Peripheral blood was sampled, and synovial fluid was also collected from ankylosing spondylitis patients. What the study reported, not specific to this receptor: Some motif variants had previously been reported in the synovial fluid and blood of reactive arthritis patients, which suggests shared mechanisms of disease initiation. A TCR beta motif of about eight highly homologous amino acid variants appeared characteristic of blood from ankylosing spondylitis patients. The disease-linked clones showed a CD8+ phenotype and occurred at relatively low frequencies in peripheral blood. According to the report, matched synovial fluid samples from ankylosing spondylitis patients were significantly enriched for the disease-linked clones.

This clonotype was seen ten or more times. Its binding antigen is unknown. The input lacks base qualities; no much larger clone sits a single base away. Its CDR3 holds 15 amino acids, cysteine through phenylalanine. Only the CDR3 DNA is retained, 45 bases long and in frame from the first base. Reads for this sample came from an Illumina HiSeq 2500. Quantitative 5'-RACE with molecular barcodes was used to prepare TCR beta libraries. The source study handled its data this way. A new computational method based on a probabilistic model of VDJ rearrangement was used to identify disease-linked TCR variants. The raw public data were reprocessed by TCRdb itself: fastp quality trimming at Q25, MiXCR clonotype calling, in-frame beta chains only. Entries are consolidated by CDR3 protein sequence, retaining the most common genes and DNA. The V and J calls, along with clone size, are taken from TCRdb and not from the paper's own processing. The sample records 350,000 or so distinct CDR3 sequences, under 15% of which are singletons. The top ten constitute less than 1.1% of the sample.

Input material: blood, either unsorted or a sorted T cell fraction (not recorded which). The source of this sequence is a male donor with ankylosing spondylitis or in good health (not recorded which). The rearrangement combines TRBV21-1 with TRBJ2-7; no check of the table's D call, TRBD2, against the DNA was made. TRBV21-1 is flagged as a pseudogene. The DNA reads as follows: TGTGCCAGCAGCAAAGTCGAGACACTCGAGGGAGAGCAGTACTTC. The resulting protein is CASSKVETLEGEQYF.